This entry describes one T cell receptor (beta chain). The entry originates in a study of blood T cell repertoires in COVID-19. Study-level background: The United States, Italy and Spain provided the acute and convalescent COVID-19 samples.

All enrollees were roughly 18 to 89 years old and from some 24 US areas. Participant-given clinical history determined each cohort assignment. Two consecutive negative NP/OP PCR tests, clearance, or resolved symptoms defined Cohort 3 recovery. Trimming removed 11 bases from V and 2 bases from J, with 15 bases in between. The CDR3 is 13 residues long. CDR1 and CDR2 (germline): SEHNR, FQNEAQ (reference sequence). The data were produced by immunoSEQ multiplex PCR, yet TCRdb's version contains in-frame clones alone and is incomplete. The sample includes more than 200,000 clones, more than 85% of them seen just once.

V is TRBV7-9 and J is TRBJ1-1; the D is unclear. This clonotype was obtained from a woman aged 25 to 39 who had recovered from COVID-19. Sample: PBMCs or T cells enriched from blood (not recorded which). CDR3 loop: CAYLAGVNTEAFF. DNA for the CDR3: TGTGCCTATTTAGCGGGTGTAAACACTGAAGCTTTCTTT.